The 29 T cell receptor beta chains presented below share a single source sample, sequenced in a study of early T cells in non-severe SARS-CoV-2 infection. TCRdb reanalysed the 5' RACE reads using MiXCR and keeps one entry per CDR3 protein. Of 85,000 to 100,000 distinct CDR3 sequences detected, approximately 15% appear once; the ten largest clones hold approximately 5.1%. The sample was whole blood, taken at baseline. The receptor set was obtained from an adult who was a healthcare worker with PCR-confirmed SARS-CoV-2 infection or an uninfected control (not recorded which).

This clonotype appeared a few times. The chain joins TRBV10-2 to TRBJ2-4; 7 bases are shared with TRBD2. This CDR3 has 15 residues. Germline V gives CDR1 WSHSY, CDR2 SAAADI. The V segment lost 3 bases and the J segment 6 bases; nucleotides outside the gene matches: 8. CDR3: CASSDSRGSGNIQYF. The DNA of the CDR3 is TGCGCCAGCAGTGATTCGCGCGGGAGTGGAAACATTCAGTACTTC.

The V call is TRBV7-9, the J call TRBJ2-1; 14 bases agree with TRBD2. Germline CDR1 SEHNR, CDR2 FQNEAQ (reference sequence). V shed 0 bases and J 9 bases; nucleotides not matched to a gene: 7. The CDR3 loop spans 17 amino acids. The chain's CDR3 is CASSLASGTSGSIEQFF. CDR3 sequence (DNA): TGTGCCAGCAGCTTAGCCTCCGGGACTAGCGGGAGTATTGAGCAGTTCTTC.

This clonotype showed up just a few times. V and J are TRBV3-1 and TRBJ1-2; 8 bases line up with TRBD1. CDR3 length equals 14 residues. Germline V gene lookup returns CDR1 LGHDT and CDR2 YNNKEL (reference sequence). The V and J ends lost 4 bases and 8 bases, in that order; junction bases with no gene match: 9. The DNA for the CDR3 is TGTGCCAGCAGCCCAACGACAGGGGCGGGCGGCTACACCTTC. Protein sequence: CASSPTTGAGGYTF.

This clonotype has at least ten counts. The chain recombines TRBV6-1 with TRBJ1-1, with 11 positions matching TRBD1. V was pared by 7 bases and J by 7 bases, with 5 bases of the junction left unmatched. This CDR3 comprises 13 residues. Germline lookup yields CDR1 MNHNS and CDR2 SASEGT. The CDR3 spells CASMLDRGLEAFF. CDR3 sequence (DNA): TGTGCCAGCATGCTGGACAGGGGGCTTGAAGCTTTCTTT.

This chain links TRBV27 with TRBJ2-1, with 7 bases matching TRBD1. The ends lost 10 bases at V and 5 bases at J; junction bases unmatched: 5. Germline-derived CDR1 and CDR2 are MNHEY and SMNVEV (reference sequence). The CDR3 has 12 residues. The chain's CDR3 is CATRDSNNEQFF. The CDR3 DNA follows: TGTGCCACACGGGACAGCAACAATGAGCAGTTCTTC.

In its sample, this clonotype was seen a few times. One junction end does not reproduce the germline sequence, and a read error may be involved. The chain couples TRBV20-1 to TRBJ1-3; 7 bases agree with TRBD1. CDR3 length equals 13 residues. Germline V lookup: CDR1 DFQATT, CDR2 SNEGSKA (reference sequence). This chain's CDR3 is CSAATGYADTIYF. CDR3 bases: TGCAGTGCCGCGACAGGGTACGCGGACACTATATATTTT.

V usage is TRBV12-3 or TRBV12-4 and J usage is TRBJ2-5, with D uncertain. V lost 6 bases and J 7 bases, leaving 18 bases between the germline ends. The CDR3 covers 14 residues. The CDR3 sequence is CASSLPIVGGTQYF. CDR3 nucleotides: TGTGCCAGCAGCCTGCCGATCGTGGGTGGGACCCAGTACTTC.

Comment on this clonotype: A read error is possible here, since a much larger clone lies one base away. This chain links TRBV7-8 with TRBJ2-5; no definite D call. The CDR3 is made up of 11 amino acids. Germline V CDR1 and CDR2: SGHVS, FQNEAQ. The CDR3 protein is CASSRKETRYF. CDR3 nucleotide sequence: TGTGCCAGCAGCCGAAAAGAGACCCGGTACTTC.

This chain links TRBV7-9 with TRBJ2-2; D gene uncertain. The germline CDR1 and CDR2 sequences are SEHNR and FQNEAQ (reference sequence). The CDR3 is 17 amino acids. V lost 1 base, J lost 0 bases, and 12 bases lay in between. DNA of the CDR3: TGTGCCAGCAGCTTAGTTCCTGCCGCGCCGAACACCGGGGAGCTGTTTTTT. Its protein is CASSLVPAAPNTGELFF.

This chain links TRBV6-4 with TRBJ2-1, with TRBD2 matching 14 bases. From germline, CDR1 is MRHNA and CDR2 SNTAGT. V lost 6 bases and J lost 5; bases outside the gene matches: 3. The CDR3 extends over 15 amino acids. The CDR3 reads CASSVGLAGDNEQFF. Written as DNA, the CDR3 is TGTGCCAGCAGCGTGGGACTAGCGGGAGACAATGAGCAGTTCTTC.

The rearrangement uses TRBV6-4 and TRBJ2-1; D is possibly TRBD2 (5 bases). V was pared by 2 bases and J by 12 bases, with 11 bases between. Germline lookup yields CDR1 MRHNA and CDR2 SNTAGT. This CDR3 comprises 12 residues. CDR3 in DNA: TGTGCCAGCAGTGACAGAGAGGGTGGGCAGTTCTTC. Translated: CASSDREGGQFF.

The V and J genes are TRBV6-5 and TRBJ2-2; TRBD2 might be the D (6 bases). V was trimmed by 7 bases and J by 0 bases, leaving 21 bases between them. This CDR3 region has 18 residues. The germline V gene has CDR1 MNHEY and CDR2 SVGAGI. CDR3 loop: CASMGYSSLATNTGELFF. CDR3 DNA: TGTGCCAGCATGGGATACAGTTCTCTAGCGACGAACACCGGGGAGCTGTTTTTT.

This clonotype was observed at least ten times. The chain has TRBV6-5 and TRBJ2-1; 12 bases align to TRBD2. The CDR3 is 16 residues long. The germline V gene has CDR1 MNHEY and CDR2 SVGAGI. The V and J ends lost 0 bases and 8 bases, in that order; junction bases with no gene match: 5. DNA of the CDR3: TGTGCCAGCAGTTACTCGACTAGCGGGAGATCCCATGAGCAGTTCTTC. It specifies CASSYSTSGRSHEQFF.

The rearrangement uses TRBV5-1 and TRBJ2-7; D is ambiguous. The CDR3 extends over 12 amino acids. V lost 0 bases to trimming and J lost 6 bases, with 7 bases between them. CDR1 and CDR2 from the germline V gene are SGHRS and YFSETQ. CDR3: CASSLDLSEQYF. As DNA, the CDR3 is TGCGCCAGCAGCTTGGATTTAAGCGAGCAGTACTTC.

The chain has TRBV11-3 and TRBJ2-7, with D possibly matching TRBD2 (6 bases). Germline CDR1 and CDR2: SGHNT and YENEEA. The germline V and J ends were trimmed by 3 bases and 2 bases, with 11 bases remaining between them. CDR3 length: 14 amino acids. The CDR3 spells CASSLGSGTYEQYF. The CDR3 nucleotides read TGTGCCAGCAGCTTGGGTAGCGGAACCTACGAGCAGTACTTC.

This rearrangement joins TRBV6-2 or TRBV6-3 to TRBJ1-2; the D is unclear. In germline, CDR1 is MNHEY, CDR2 SVGEGT. The V end was cut by 3 bases, the J end by 6 bases, with 11 bases between. The CDR3 spans 13 residues. The CDR3 DNA is TGTGCCAGCAGTTATTGGTCACAACATGGCTACACCTTC. Translating it yields CASSYWSQHGYTF.

The table lists this clonotype with a few counts. CDR3 sequence: CASRAVGNTGELFF. CDR3 coding DNA: TGTGCCAGCAGAGCAGTAGGGAACACCGGGGAGCTGTTTTTT. The V gene is TRBV12-3 or TRBV12-4, the J gene TRBJ2-2; no firm D call. Trimming removed 6 bases at V and 1 base at J, with 9 bases between. The CDR3 spans 14 residues.

This clonotype showed up many times. The chain employs TRBV7-6 and TRBJ2-5; D is uncertain. V lost 0 bases and J 5 bases, leaving 10 bases between the germline ends. The CDR3 covers 14 residues. Germline loops: CDR1 SGHVS, CDR2 FNYEAQ. CDR3 coding DNA: TGTGCCAGCAGCTTAGCGGTAGGAGCGGAGACCCAGTACTTC. Translated, it gives CASSLAVGAETQYF. Filled out from reference TRBV7-6 and TRBJ2-5, the complete variable domain reads GAGVSQSPRYKVTKRGQDVALRCDPISGHVSLYWYRQALGQGPEFLTYFNYEAQQDKSGLPNDRFSAERPEGSISTLTIQRTEQRDSAMYRCASSLAVGAETQYFGPGTRLLVL.

The chain is built from TRBV20-1 and TRBJ2-1; TRBD2 matches 8 bases. Germline V gene data show CDR1 as DFQATT and CDR2 as SNEGSKA (reference sequence). This CDR3 comprises 15 residues. V lost 0 bases and J lost 7; bases outside the gene matches: 8. The CDR3 loop reads CSARDRGRLQNEQFF. DNA of the CDR3: TGCAGTGCTAGAGATCGCGGGAGGCTACAGAATGAGCAGTTCTTC.

This sequence joins TRBV19 and TRBJ2-7, with D uncertain. V gave up 5 bases and J gave up 4 bases, with 15 bases separating them. Per germline, CDR1 LNHDA and CDR2 SQIVND (reference sequence). The CDR3 is 14 residues long. CDR3 in DNA: TGTGCCAGTAGTCACTTCAAACACAGTTACGAGCAGTACTTC. Translating it yields CASSHFKHSYEQYF.

This clonotype was recorded a few times. The CDR3: CASSHRDSNSPLHF. CDR3 nucleotide sequence: TGCGCCAGCAGCCACCGGGACAGTAATTCACCCCTCCACTTT. V gene TRBV5-1 combines with J gene TRBJ1-6; 7 nucleotides agree with TRBD1. V shed 4 bases, J shed 6 bases, and the junction held 4 bases outside the gene matches. This CDR3 contains 14 residues. CDR1 is SGHRS, CDR2 YFSETQ, per germline. Full variable domain (rest looked up from reference TRBV5-1 and TRBJ1-6): KAGVTQTPRYLIKTRGQQVTLSCSPISGHRSVSWYQQTPGQGLQFLFEYFSETQRNKGNFPGRFSGRQFSNSRSEMNVSTLELGDSALYLCASSHRDSNSPLHFGNGTRLTVT.

The table lists this clonotype with a count of one. The J gene is TRBJ2-1, the V gene TRBV4-1; 8 bases agree with TRBD2. Germline V lookup: CDR1 MGHRA, CDR2 YSYEKL. With V trimmed by 1 base and J by 9 bases, 14 bases remained unmatched. The CDR3 is 17 residues long. CDR3 nucleotide sequence: TGCGCCAGCAGCCAAGGCGTTATCGGGACTAGAAGGGTTGAGCAGTTCTTC. Amino acid sequence: CASSQGVIGTRRVEQFF.

J is TRBJ2-3 and V is TRBV11-2; perhaps TRBD2 as D (6 bases). V was clipped by 0 bases and J by 0 bases, with 19 bases between them. CDR1 and CDR2 (germline): SGHAT, FQNNGV. The CDR3 has 19 residues. The CDR3, as DNA: TGTGCCAGCAGCTTAGATCCGTGGAGGGAACACTTTAGCACAGATACGCAGTATTTT. Its translation: CASSLDPWREHFSTDTQYF.

This clonotype was counted between two and nine times. CDR3 nucleotide sequence: TGTGCCAGCAGTGAGTGGATCGCCACCGAGGAACTGTTTTTT. This translates into CASSEWIATEELFF. The chain uses TRBV28 and TRBJ1-4; D not certain. Germline CDR1 and CDR2: MDHEN and SYDVKM. Trimming pared 5 bases from V and 12 bases from J, leaving 19 bases between. CDR3 length: 14 amino acids.

This clonotype was counted between two and nine times. V and J are TRBV7-8 and TRBJ2-7; 7 bases are shared with TRBD1. CDR3 length equals 14 residues. The trim removed 3 bases at V and 2 bases at J, leaving 4 bases unmatched. CDR1 is SGHVS and CDR2 is FQNEAQ in the germline V gene. CDR3 DNA: TGTGCCAGCAGCTTCGGGACAGCAACCTACGAGCAGTACTTC. Amino acids: CASSFGTATYEQYF.

This clonotype was observed a few times. The chain joins TRBV12-3 or TRBV12-4 to TRBJ2-7; D unresolved. The V end lost 5 bases, the J end lost 2 bases, and 7 bases lay between the germline ends. The CDR3 has 12 residues. The CDR3 reads CASSTPTYEQYF. The CDR3 nucleotides are TGTGCCAGCAGTACCCCGACCTACGAGCAGTACTTC.

This clonotype was observed a handful of times. This chain connects TRBV20-1 to TRBJ1-6; D gene ambiguous. Germline assignment: CDR1 DFQATT and CDR2 SNEGSKA (reference sequence). V lost 1 base and J lost 5, with 9 bases in between. The CDR3 covers 14 residues. The CDR3, as DNA: TGCAGTGCTAGAGTGGTAGGGAATAATTCACCCCTCCACTTT. Translated, it gives CSARVVGNNSPLHF.

In this sample, this clonotype turned up many times. The chain combines TRBV19 with TRBJ2-1; 7 bases are a match to TRBD2. The ends lost 5 bases at V and 8 bases at J; junction bases unmatched: 6. The CDR3 loop spans 13 amino acids. CDR1 is LNHDA, CDR2 SQIVND, per germline (reference sequence). DNA for the CDR3: TGTGCCAGTAGTGACAGCGGGGCTTATGAGCAGTTCTTC. It specifies CASSDSGAYEQFF. Together with reference TRBV19 and TRBJ2-1, the CDR3 gives the full variable domain: DGGITQSPKYLFRKEGQNVTLSCEQNLNHDAMYWYRQDPGQGLRLIYYSQIVNDFQKGDIAEGYSVSREKKESFPLTVTSAQKNPTAFYLCASSDSGAYEQFFGPGTRLTVL.

This clonotype was seen a few times. V and J are TRBV28 and TRBJ2-7; D is uncertain. The length of the CDR3 is 10 residues. Trimming cost V 8 bases and J 2 bases, with 4 bases left between them. Looked up from germline, CDR1 is MDHEN and CDR2 is SYDVKM. The CDR3 reads CASGAYEQYF. The DNA of the CDR3 is TGTGCCAGCGGAGCCTACGAGCAGTACTTC.